Listed here are 16 T cell receptor beta chains from one sample, sequenced in a study of cytomegalovirus exposure and HLA in healthy donors. The primer mix had 60 Vbeta and 13 Jbeta primers. TCRdb's table, derived via immunoSEQ multiplex PCR, lists solely in-frame clones and lacks some. The sample carries about 83,000 clones, about 77% recorded once. The sequencing input was PBMCs. Receptors originate from a man in his 60s in good health and CMV-seronegative.

The sample holds a few counts of this clone. This chain links TRBV7-8 with TRBJ2-3; D is possibly TRBD1 (5 bases). Germline loops: CDR1 SGHVS, CDR2 FQNEAQ. Trimming left V 0 bases short and J 6 bases short, with 13 bases between. The CDR3 covers 15 residues. The chain's CDR3 is CASSLAARAPDTQYF. In DNA form, the CDR3 reads TGTGCCAGCAGCTTAGCCGCCAGGGCGCCGGATACGCAGTATTTT. The entire variable domain, with the rest obtained from reference TRBV7-8 and TRBJ2-3, is as follows: GAGVSQSPRYKVAKRGQDVALRCDPISGHVSLFWYQQALGQGPEFLTYFQNEAQLDKSGLPSDRFFAERPEGSVSTLKIQRTQQEDSAVYLCASSLAARAPDTQYFGPGTRLTVL.

V gene TRBV2 combines with J gene TRBJ1-5, with TRBD1 as a possible D gene (6 bases). Germline V CDR1 and CDR2: SNHLY, FYNNEI. V was shortened by 7 bases and J by 8 bases, with 18 bases between the two germline ends. There are 14 residues in the CDR3. The CDR3 region has the DNA TGTGCCAGCAAGCCGGGACATTCTAGGGAGCCCCAGCATTTT. It encodes CASKPGHSREPQHF.

J is TRBJ2-3 and V is TRBV9, with D possibly TRBD1 on 6 matching bases. This CDR3 has 13 residues. The germline V and J ends were trimmed by 0 bases and 5 bases, with 7 bases remaining between them. Germline V CDR1 and CDR2: SGDLS, YYNGEE. The CDR3 spells CASSVGGGDTQYF. CDR3 nucleotide sequence: TGTGCCAGCAGCGTAGGAGGGGGAGATACGCAGTATTTT.

V and J are TRBV18 and TRBJ1-3; the match to TRBD1 covers 7 bases. Unmatched junction bases numbered 9, after V lost 4 bases and J lost 0 bases. Germline assignment: CDR1 KGHSH and CDR2 LQKENI. CDR3 length equals 17 residues. The CDR3 protein is CASSLPDRSYSGNTIYF. CDR3 bases: TGTGCCAGCTCACTCCCGGACAGGTCCTACTCTGGAAACACCATATATTTT. The whole variable domain, remainder taken from reference TRBV18 and TRBJ1-3, is NAGVMQNPRHLVRRRGQEARLRCSPMKGHSHVYWYRQLPEEGLKFMVYLQKENIIDESGMPKERFSAEFPKEGPSILRIQQVVRGDSAAYFCASSLPDRSYSGNTIYFGEGSWLTVV.

As DNA, the CDR3 is TGTGCCAGCTTCCGAGGACAGGGGGCTTACGAGCAGTACTTC. It encodes CASFRGQGAYEQYF. V usage is TRBV6-5 and J usage is TRBJ2-7, with 11 nucleotides matching TRBD1. The germline V gene has CDR1 MNHEY and CDR2 SVGAGI. The CDR3 loop spans 14 amino acids. The ends lost 8 bases at V and 4 bases at J; junction bases unmatched: 7.

The chain joins TRBV6-1 to TRBJ2-7; 7 nucleotides agree with TRBD2. The CDR3 has 15 amino acids. Trimming removed 3 bases from V and 4 bases from J; junction bases left unmatched: 9. Germline V gene data show CDR1 as MNHNS and CDR2 as SASEGT. For the CDR3, the DNA is TGTGCCAGCAGTGACCAGAGCGGGGAGGCTTACGAGCAGTACTTC. It translates to CASSDQSGEAYEQYF.

CDR3 nucleotide sequence: TGTGCCAGCAGCGTAGGTCCTAGCGGCACGCCAGATACGCAGTATTTT. Translating it yields CASSVGPSGTPDTQYF. The rearrangement uses TRBV9 and TRBJ2-3; 7 bases align to TRBD2. The CDR3 totals 16 residues. V lost 0 bases and J lost 4; bases outside the gene matches: 8. Germline values: CDR1 SGDLS, CDR2 YYNGEE.

A few counts support this clone. The V gene is TRBV2, the J gene TRBJ1-4, with D possibly being TRBD1 (6 bases). CDR3 size: 15 residues. V was shortened by 3 bases and J by 5 bases, with 13 bases between the two germline ends. Germline V lookup: CDR1 SNHLY, CDR2 FYNNEI. This chain's CDR3 is CASSEFGGNNEKLFF. In DNA form, the CDR3 reads TGTGCCAGCAGTGAGTTTGGGGGCAACAATGAAAAACTGTTTTTT.

The genes are TRBV7-9 and TRBJ1-1; no clear D. CDR1 is SEHNR and CDR2 is FQNEAQ in the germline V gene (reference sequence). There are 12 residues in the CDR3. Trimming took 7 bases from V and 0 from J, leaving 6 bases between them. The CDR3 protein is CASKLMNTEAFF. The CDR3 nucleotides are TGTGCCAGCAAGCTGATGAACACTGAAGCTTTCTTT.

The chain is built from TRBV21-1 and TRBJ2-3; TRBD2 is the table's D call and was not checked against the DNA. TRBV21-1 is classified as a pseudogene. The CDR3 spans 20 residues. CDR3 in amino acids: CASSKAVGGTSGGAPDTQYF. DNA for the CDR3: TGTGCCAGCAGCAAAGCGGTAGGAGGGACTAGCGGGGGGGCTCCGGATACGCAGTATTTT.

The rearrangement uses TRBV6-1 and TRBJ1-5, with a tentative D call TRBD1 (5 bases). Germline values: CDR1 MNHNS, CDR2 SASEGT. V was cut by 2 bases and J by 9 bases, with 17 bases left in between. The CDR3 has 15 amino acids. The CDR3 coding sequence is TGTGCCAGCAGTGAACTACAGGTCTCGAGATCGCCCCAGCATTTT. The encoded protein is CASSELQVSRSPQHF.

This clone was detected only a few times. The chain uses TRBV6-6 and TRBJ1-1; D call uncertain. The V gene lost 4 bases and the J gene lost 3 bases, with 9 bases spanning the gap. The CDR3 runs 13 residues. The V gene's germline CDR1 is MNHNY and CDR2 SVGAGI (reference sequence). The CDR3 DNA reads as TGTGCCAGCAGTTTAGGGAGGGACACTGAAGCTTTCTTT. This sequence encodes CASSLGRDTEAFF.

The chain links TRBV6-5 to TRBJ1-2; tentative D call: TRBD1 (5 bases). The V and J ends lost 0 bases and 8 bases respectively, with 13 bases between them. In germline, CDR1 is MNHEY, CDR2 SVGAGI. The CDR3 consists of 14 residues. Here the CDR3 reads CASSYSPQEGGYTF. CDR3 DNA sequence: TGTGCCAGCAGTTACTCGCCGCAGGAGGGGGGCTACACCTTC.

The V and J genes are TRBV6-5 and TRBJ2-5; 11 nucleotides agree with TRBD2. Per the germline V gene, CDR1 is MNHEY and CDR2 is SVGAGI. The V and J ends lost 10 bases and 10 bases, in that order; junction bases with no gene match: 17. The CDR3 consists of 15 residues. The CDR3 sequence: CATSPPLAGGQGQYF. As DNA, the CDR3 is TGTGCCACTTCCCCCCCCTTAGCGGGGGGGCAAGGCCAGTACTTC.

This clone has a single count. This sequence joins TRBV5-4 and TRBJ2-1, with 9 nucleotides matching TRBD1. CDR3 length equals 17 residues. Trimming removed 4 bases from V and 4 bases from J; junction bases left unmatched: 12. Germline V gene sequence: CDR1 SGHNT, CDR2 YYREEE (reference sequence). The CDR3 spells CASSPPPGQGTYNEQFF. The CDR3, as DNA: TGTGCCAGCAGCCCGCCGCCGGGACAGGGAACTTACAATGAGCAGTTCTTC.

The V and J genes are TRBV11-3 and TRBJ2-1; D unresolved. Trimming cost V 0 bases and J 5 bases, with 5 bases left between them. In germline, CDR1 is SGHNT, CDR2 YENEEA. The CDR3 is made up of 13 amino acids. CDR3 protein: CASSLDSDNEQFF. In DNA, the CDR3 is TGTGCCAGCAGCTTAGATTCGGACAATGAGCAGTTCTTC.